This TCR beta chain was obtained from a study of blood T cell repertoires in COVID-19 (dated by TCRdb to 2020 to 2022). Some background on the complete study: Samples covering the acute and convalescent phases of COVID-19 were provided by collaborators in the United States, Italy and Spain. The prospective study material was composed of cDNA or gDNA derived from T cells, B-cell-depleted T cells, or PBMCs. The dataset comprised deeply sampled blood TCRbeta repertoires from subjects exposed to, actively infected with, or recovered from COVID-19. A freely available public database, intended as a resource for researchers studying the immune response to SARS-CoV-2, is where the repertoires were released. The samples were drawn from two sources: the first 160 participants of the ongoing ImmuneRACE study, and over 1,000 subjects contributed by 6 global collaborators. Nearly every sample came with metadata listing a de-identified subject ID, COVID-19 status, age in years and sex. Where HLA class I and class II types were available, the types were taken from metadata supplied by the sample provider, not from assay-based typing. What the work shows at the level of the full study, not this receptor alone: Clinical and demographic metadata were provided uncurated, with the amount varying by source and participant.

Whole blood was collected in K2EDTA tubes by collaborating institutions according to the institutions' own protocols. Collaborator samples were shipped for TCRbeta analysis as frozen whole blood, isolated PBMCs, or DNA extracted from either sample type. Note on this clone: Its antigen has not been determined. Per-base quality was not reported, and no clone a single base away is much larger than it.

The CDR3 spans 13 residues, from the cysteine through the phenylalanine. The retained sequence is limited to the CDR3, 39 bases, with the frame set at the first base. According to the germline V gene, CDR1 reads SGHRS and CDR2 reads YFSETQ. Germline trimming amounts to 8 bases on V and 8 bases on J, with 8 as the count of junction bases outside the gene matches. TCRbeta CDR3 regions were amplified from genomic DNA by means of the immunoSEQ Assay, a bias-controlled multiplex PCR. The paper's data handling went like this. The number of nucleated cells in each sample was estimated by amplification of reference gene primers within the assay. To quantify the absolute abundance of each unique TCRbeta CDR3 rearrangement, sequence reads were collapsed and filtered. Productive Simpson clonality was computed per sample as the square root of Simpson's diversity index over productive rearrangements. The immuneACCESS repertoire file appears here via TCRdb, limited to in-frame rearrangements. These files lack a portion of the clones; in checked studies, under half of the deficit traces to unresolved V genes, and the cause of the others is not known. For V, J and clone size, that table is used; D and trimming come from the DNA. This sample comprises about 130,000 clones, roughly four fifths of them detected only once. The top ten clones comprise about 10% of the sample.

The sequenced sample was peripheral blood. The sequence is built from TRBV5-1 and TRBJ2-1, and 9 junctional nucleotides match TRBD2. The source of this sequence is a man aged 60 to 69 with acute or convalescent COVID-19. CDR3 protein: CASTSGTSYEQFF. The DNA is as follows: TGCGCCAGTACTTCCGGGACTAGCTATGAGCAGTTCTTC.